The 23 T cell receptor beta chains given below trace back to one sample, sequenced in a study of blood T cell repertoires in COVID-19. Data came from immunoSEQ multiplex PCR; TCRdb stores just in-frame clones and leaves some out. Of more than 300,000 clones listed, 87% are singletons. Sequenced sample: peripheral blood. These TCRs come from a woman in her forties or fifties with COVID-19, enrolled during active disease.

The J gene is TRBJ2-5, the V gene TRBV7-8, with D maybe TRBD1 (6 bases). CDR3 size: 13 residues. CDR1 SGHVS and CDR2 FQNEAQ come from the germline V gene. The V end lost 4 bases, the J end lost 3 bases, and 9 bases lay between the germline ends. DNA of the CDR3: TGTGCCAGCAGCTGGACAGCTGAAGAGACCCAGTACTTC. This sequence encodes CASSWTAEETQYF.

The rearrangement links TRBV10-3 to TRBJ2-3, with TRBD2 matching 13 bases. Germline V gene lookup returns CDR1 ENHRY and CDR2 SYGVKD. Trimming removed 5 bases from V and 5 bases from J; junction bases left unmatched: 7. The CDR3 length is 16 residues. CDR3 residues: CAISTGLAGVVDTQYF. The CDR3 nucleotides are TGTGCCATCAGTACCGGACTAGCGGGAGTTGTAGATACGCAGTATTTT.

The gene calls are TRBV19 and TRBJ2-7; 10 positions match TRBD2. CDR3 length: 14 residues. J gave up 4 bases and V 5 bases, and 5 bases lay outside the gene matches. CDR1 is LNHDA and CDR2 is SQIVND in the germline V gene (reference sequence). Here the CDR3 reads CASSASGRGYEQYF. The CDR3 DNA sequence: TGTGCCAGTAGTGCTAGCGGGAGAGGGTACGAGCAGTACTTC.

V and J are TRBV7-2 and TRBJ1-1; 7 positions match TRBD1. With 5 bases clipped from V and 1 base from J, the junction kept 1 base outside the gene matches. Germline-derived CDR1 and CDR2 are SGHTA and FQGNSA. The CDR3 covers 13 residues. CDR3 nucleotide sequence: TGTGCCAGCAGCCGACAGGGGAACACTGAAGCTTTCTTT. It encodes CASSRQGNTEAFF.

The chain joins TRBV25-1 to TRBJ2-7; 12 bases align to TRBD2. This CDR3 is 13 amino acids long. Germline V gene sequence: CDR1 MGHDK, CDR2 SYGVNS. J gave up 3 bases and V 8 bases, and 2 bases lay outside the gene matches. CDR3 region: CASGLAGNYEQYF. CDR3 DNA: TGTGCCAGCGGACTAGCGGGGAACTACGAGCAGTACTTC.

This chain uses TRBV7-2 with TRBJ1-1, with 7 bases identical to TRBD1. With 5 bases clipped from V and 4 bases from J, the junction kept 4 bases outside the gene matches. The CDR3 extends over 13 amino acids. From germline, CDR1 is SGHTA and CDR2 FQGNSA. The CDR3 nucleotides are TGTGCCAGCAGCAACAGGGGTGGCACTGAAGCTTTCTTT. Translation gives CASSNRGGTEAFF.

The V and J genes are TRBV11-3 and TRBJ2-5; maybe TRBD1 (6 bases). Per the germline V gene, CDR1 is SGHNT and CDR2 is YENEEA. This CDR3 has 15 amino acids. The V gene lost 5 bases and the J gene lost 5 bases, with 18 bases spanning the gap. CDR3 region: CASSQTGPIGETQYF. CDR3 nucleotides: TGTGCCAGCAGCCAGACAGGCCCCATTGGTGAGACCCAGTACTTC.

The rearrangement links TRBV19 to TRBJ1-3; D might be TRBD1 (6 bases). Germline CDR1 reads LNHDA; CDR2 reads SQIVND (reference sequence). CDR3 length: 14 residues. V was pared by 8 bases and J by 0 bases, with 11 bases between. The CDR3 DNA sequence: TGTGCCAGTGGCGACAGGTTCTCTGGAAACACCATATATTTT. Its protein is CASGDRFSGNTIYF.

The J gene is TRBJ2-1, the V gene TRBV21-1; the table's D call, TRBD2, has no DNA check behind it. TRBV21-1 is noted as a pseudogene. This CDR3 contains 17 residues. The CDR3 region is CASSKARSGRSPGEQFF. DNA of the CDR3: TGTGCCAGCAGCAAAGCGCGGAGCGGGAGGTCCCCCGGTGAGCAGTTCTTC.

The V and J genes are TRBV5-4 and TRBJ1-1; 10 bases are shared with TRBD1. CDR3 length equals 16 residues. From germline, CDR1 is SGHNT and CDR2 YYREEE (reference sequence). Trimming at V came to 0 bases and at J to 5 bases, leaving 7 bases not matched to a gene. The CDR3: CASSLETWDRGTEAFF. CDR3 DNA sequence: TGTGCCAGCAGCTTGGAAACGTGGGACAGGGGTACTGAAGCTTTCTTT.

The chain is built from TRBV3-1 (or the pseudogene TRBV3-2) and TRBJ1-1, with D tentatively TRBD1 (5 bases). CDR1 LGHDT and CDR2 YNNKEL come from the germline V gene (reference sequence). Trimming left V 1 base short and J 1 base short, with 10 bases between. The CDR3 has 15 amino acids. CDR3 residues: CASSQGGGKNTEAFF. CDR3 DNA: TGTGCCAGCAGCCAAGGGGGGGGAAAGAACACTGAAGCTTTCTTT.

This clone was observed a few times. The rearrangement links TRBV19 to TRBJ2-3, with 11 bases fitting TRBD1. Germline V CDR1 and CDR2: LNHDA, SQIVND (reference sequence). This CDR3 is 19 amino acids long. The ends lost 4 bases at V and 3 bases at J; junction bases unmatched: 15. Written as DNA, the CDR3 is TGTGCCAGTAGTAAGGGGAGGACAGGGGGCCTTTTAGTTACAGATACGCAGTATTTT. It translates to CASSKGRTGGLLVTDTQYF.

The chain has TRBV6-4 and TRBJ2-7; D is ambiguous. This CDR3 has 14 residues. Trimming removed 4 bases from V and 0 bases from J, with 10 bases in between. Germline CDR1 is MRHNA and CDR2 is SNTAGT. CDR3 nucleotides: TGTGCCAGCAGTGTTACCGGGTCCTCCTACGAGCAGTACTTC. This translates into CASSVTGSSYEQYF.

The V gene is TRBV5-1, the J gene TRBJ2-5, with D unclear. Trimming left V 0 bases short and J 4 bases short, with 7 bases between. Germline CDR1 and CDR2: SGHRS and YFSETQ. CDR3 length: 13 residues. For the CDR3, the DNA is TGCGCCAGCAGCTTGGGCATTAGAGAGACCCAGTACTTC. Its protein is CASSLGIRETQYF.

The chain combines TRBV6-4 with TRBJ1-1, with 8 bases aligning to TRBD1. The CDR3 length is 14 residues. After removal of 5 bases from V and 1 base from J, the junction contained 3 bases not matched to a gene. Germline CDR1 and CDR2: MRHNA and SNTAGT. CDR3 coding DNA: TGTGCCAGCAGTAGTGGACAGGGGAACACTGAAGCTTTCTTT. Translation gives CASSSGQGNTEAFF.

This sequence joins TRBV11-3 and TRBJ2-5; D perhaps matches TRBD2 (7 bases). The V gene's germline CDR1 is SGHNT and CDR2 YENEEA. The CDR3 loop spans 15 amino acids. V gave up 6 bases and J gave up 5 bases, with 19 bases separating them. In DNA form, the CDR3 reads TGTGCCAGCAGGATGGGGGCACAGGGAGGGGAGACCCAGTACTTC. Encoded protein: CASRMGAQGGETQYF.

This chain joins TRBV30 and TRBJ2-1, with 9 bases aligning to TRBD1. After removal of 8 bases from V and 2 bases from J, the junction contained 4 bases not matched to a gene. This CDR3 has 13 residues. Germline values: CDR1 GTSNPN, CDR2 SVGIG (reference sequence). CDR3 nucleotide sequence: TGTGCCGGAAACAGGGGGCCCTACAATGAGCAGTTCTTC. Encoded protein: CAGNRGPYNEQFF.

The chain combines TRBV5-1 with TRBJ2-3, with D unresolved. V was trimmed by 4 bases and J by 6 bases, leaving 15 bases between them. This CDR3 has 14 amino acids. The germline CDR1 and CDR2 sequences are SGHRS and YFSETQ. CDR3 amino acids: CASSLYGSGDTQYF. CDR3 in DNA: TGCGCCAGCAGCCTGTACGGCTCCGGGGATACGCAGTATTTT.

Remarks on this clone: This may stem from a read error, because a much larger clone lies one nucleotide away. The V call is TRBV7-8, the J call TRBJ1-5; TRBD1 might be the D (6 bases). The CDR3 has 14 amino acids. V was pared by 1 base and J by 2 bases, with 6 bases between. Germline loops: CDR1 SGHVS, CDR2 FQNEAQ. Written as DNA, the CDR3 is TGTGCCAGCAGCTTAGAGGGGGGCAATCAGCCCCAGCATTTT. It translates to CASSLEGGNQPQHF.

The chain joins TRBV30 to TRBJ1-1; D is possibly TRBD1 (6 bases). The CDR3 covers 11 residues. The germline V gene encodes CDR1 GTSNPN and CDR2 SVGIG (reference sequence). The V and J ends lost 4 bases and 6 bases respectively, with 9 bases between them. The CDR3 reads CAWIYRAEAFF. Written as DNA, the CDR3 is TGTGCCTGGATATACAGGGCTGAAGCTTTCTTT.

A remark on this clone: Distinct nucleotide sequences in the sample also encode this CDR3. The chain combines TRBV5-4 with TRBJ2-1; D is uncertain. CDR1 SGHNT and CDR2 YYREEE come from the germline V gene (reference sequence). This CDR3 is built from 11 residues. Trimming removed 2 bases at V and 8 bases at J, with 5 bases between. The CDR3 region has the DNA TGTGCCAGCAGCTTAGCCTATGAGCAGTTCTTC. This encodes CASSLAYEQFF.

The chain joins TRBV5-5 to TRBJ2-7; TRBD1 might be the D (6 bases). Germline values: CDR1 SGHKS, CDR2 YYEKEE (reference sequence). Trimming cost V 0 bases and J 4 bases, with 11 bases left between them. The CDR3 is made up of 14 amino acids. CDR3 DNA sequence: TGTGCCAGCAGCTTGGATACAGGGAATTACGAGCAGTACTTC. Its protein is CASSLDTGNYEQYF.

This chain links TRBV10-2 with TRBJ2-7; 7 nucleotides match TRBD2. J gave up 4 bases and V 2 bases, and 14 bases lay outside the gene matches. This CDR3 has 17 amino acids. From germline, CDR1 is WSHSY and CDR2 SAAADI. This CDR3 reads CASSESSGYDYAYEQYF. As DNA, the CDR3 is TGCGCCAGCAGTGAGAGTAGCGGGTACGACTACGCATACGAGCAGTACTTC.